A single sample is the source of the 13 T cell receptor beta chains below, sequenced in a study of patients and donors after allogeneic stem cell transplantation. TCRdb independently ran MiXCR on the RT-PCR reads; one entry per CDR3 protein. The sample records about a million distinct CDR3 sequences, more than 15% being singletons. The sample taken for sequencing was blood, either unsorted or a sorted T cell fraction (not recorded which). These receptor sequences come from a human donor who was either an allogeneic HSCT recipient or a stem cell or donor lymphocyte infusion donor (not recorded which). It is not recorded whose cells these are; they may come from a transplant donor.

This clonotype occurred a few times. The chain employs TRBV12-3 or TRBV12-4 and TRBJ2-2; perhaps D is TRBD1 or TRBD2 (6 bases each). Trimming removed 7 bases at V and 3 bases at J, with 18 bases between. The CDR3 contains 16 residues. The CDR3 is CASNSGARGYTGELFF. The CDR3 region has the DNA TGTGCCAGCAACTCAGGGGCGCGGGGTTACACCGGGGAGCTGTTTTTT.

The V and J genes are TRBV7-3 and TRBJ2-1, with 12 bases lining up with TRBD2. Germline CDR1 is SGHTA and CDR2 is FQGTGA. The CDR3 consists of 15 residues. V trimming: 5 bases; J trimming: 6 bases; junction bases outside the gene matches: 5. This CDR3 reads CASSPSGRASNEQFF. CDR3 in DNA: TGTGCCAGCAGCCCTAGCGGGAGGGCCTCCAATGAGCAGTTCTTC.

V usage is TRBV14 and J usage is TRBJ1-1, with a weak D call TRBD1 (5 bases). Between the trimmed V and J ends, which lost 0 bases and 3 bases, there was a span of 20 bases. From germline, CDR1 is SGHDN and CDR2 FVKESK. The CDR3 length is 18 residues. Here the CDR3 DNA reads TGTGCCAGCAGCCAAGATCCCCCGGACATCTGGTGGGACACTGAAGCTTTCTTT. It translates to CASSQDPPDIWWDTEAFF.

This clonotype was seen only a few times. The rearrangement joins TRBV5-1 to TRBJ2-1, with D perhaps given as TRBD1 or TRBD2 (6 bases each). In germline, CDR1 is SGHRS, CDR2 YFSETQ. The CDR3 extends over 16 amino acids. V was trimmed by 1 base and J by 4 bases, leaving 15 bases between them. This CDR3 is CASSLRGVAAYNEQFF. The CDR3 DNA reads TGCGCCAGCAGCTTGAGGGGGGTAGCGGCGTACAATGAGCAGTTCTTC.

This chain connects TRBV2 to TRBJ2-3; the D is unclear. From germline, CDR1 is SNHLY and CDR2 FYNNEI. This CDR3 is built from 16 residues. V was clipped by 4 bases and J by 0 bases, with 14 bases between them. In DNA form, the CDR3 reads TGTGCCAGCAGTGGTTACCCTACCGTAAGCACAGATACGCAGTATTTT. Its protein is CASSGYPTVSTDTQYF.

The gene calls are TRBV10-3 and TRBJ1-6; D unclear. Trimming removed 10 bases at V and 7 bases at J, with 8 bases between. The germline CDR1 and CDR2 sequences are ENHRY and SYGVKD. The CDR3 totals 11 residues. The CDR3 loop reads CATRQNSPLHF. The CDR3 bases are TGTGCCACGCGCCAAAATTCACCCCTCCACTTT.

There are a few counts of this clonotype. The V and J genes are TRBV14 and TRBJ2-1; TRBD2 matches 10 bases. V trimming: 3 bases; J trimming: 7 bases; junction bases outside the gene matches: 6. The CDR3 has 15 amino acids. The germline V gene has CDR1 SGHDN and CDR2 FVKESK. Here the CDR3 reads CASSQLASGSNEQFF. CDR3 DNA: TGTGCCAGCAGCCAGTTAGCTAGCGGGAGTAATGAGCAGTTCTTC. Combining the CDR3 with reference TRBV14 and TRBJ2-1 gives the whole variable domain EAGVTQFPSHSVIEKGQTVTLRCDPISGHDNLYWYRRVMGKEIKFLLHFVKESKQDESGMPNNRFLAERTGGTYSTLKVQPAELEDSGVYFCASSQLASGSNEQFFGPGTRLTVL.

The rearrangement uses TRBV4-1 and TRBJ2-5; no clear D. The CDR3 runs to 14 residues. Per the germline V gene, CDR1 is MGHRA and CDR2 is YSYEKL. V lost 1 base and J 1 base, leaving 7 bases between the germline ends. The DNA of the CDR3 is TGCGCCAGCAGCCAAGGTTCGCTCCAAGAGACCCAGTACTTC. Its translation: CASSQGSLQETQYF.

The chain links TRBV4-3 to TRBJ2-3, with 8 nucleotides matching TRBD1. Germline V gene lookup returns CDR1 LGHNA and CDR2 YSLEER. CDR3 length: 18 amino acids. Losses at the gene ends were 4 bases for V and 0 bases for J; bases not matched to a gene: 12. This chain's CDR3 is CASSPDRAMRSSTDTQYF. CDR3 DNA sequence: TGCGCCAGCAGCCCGGACAGGGCCATGCGCTCTAGCACAGATACGCAGTATTTT.

V and J are TRBV11-2 and TRBJ2-5; the D call may be TRBD1 or TRBD2 (6 bases each). The ends were cut back, 10 bases at V and 2 bases at J, with 17 bases in the middle. Germline CDR1 reads SGHAT; CDR2 reads FQNNGV. CDR3 length: 14 amino acids. The CDR3: CATEIGGGQETQYF. CDR3 DNA: TGTGCCACCGAGATAGGAGGGGGTCAAGAGACCCAGTACTTC.

The V call is TRBV27, the J call TRBJ1-4; possibly TRBD1 for D (6 bases). With 7 bases removed from V and 12 bases from J, the gap between germline ends came to 27 bases. CDR1 is MNHEY and CDR2 is SMNVEV in the germline V gene (reference sequence). This CDR3 spans 16 amino acids. CDR3 DNA: TGTGCCAGCAAGGGGGGCGGGGCCCCTACGAGTTTGGAACTGTTTTTT. Translating gives CASKGGGAPTSLELFF. The variable domain in full, with the rest retrieved from reference TRBV27 and TRBJ1-4, is EAQVTQNPRYLITVTGKKLTVTCSQNMNHEYMSWYRQDPGLGLRQIYYSMNVEVTDKGDVPEGYKVSRKEKRNFPLILESPSPNQTSLYFCASKGGGAPTSLELFFGSGTQLSVL.

This clonotype has more than one count but fewer than ten. This chain joins TRBV5-1 and TRBJ2-7; maybe TRBD2 (6 bases). The germline gives CDR1 SGHRS, CDR2 YFSETQ. The V end lost 5 bases, the J end lost 5 bases, and 14 bases lay between the germline ends. The CDR3 is made up of 13 amino acids. The CDR3 coding sequence is TGCGCCAGCAGAAAACGGGGGAGCGACGAGCAGTACTTC. Translated: CASRKRGSDEQYF.

V is TRBV20-1 and J is TRBJ2-7, with a possible D match to TRBD2 (6 bases). V was trimmed by 0 bases and J by 5 bases, leaving 14 bases between them. Germline CDR1 reads DFQATT; CDR2 reads SNEGSKA (reference sequence). CDR3 length equals 14 residues. CDR3 region: CSAREAGRSHEQYF. CDR3 nucleotide sequence: TGCAGTGCTAGAGAGGCAGGGAGGAGTCACGAGCAGTACTTC.